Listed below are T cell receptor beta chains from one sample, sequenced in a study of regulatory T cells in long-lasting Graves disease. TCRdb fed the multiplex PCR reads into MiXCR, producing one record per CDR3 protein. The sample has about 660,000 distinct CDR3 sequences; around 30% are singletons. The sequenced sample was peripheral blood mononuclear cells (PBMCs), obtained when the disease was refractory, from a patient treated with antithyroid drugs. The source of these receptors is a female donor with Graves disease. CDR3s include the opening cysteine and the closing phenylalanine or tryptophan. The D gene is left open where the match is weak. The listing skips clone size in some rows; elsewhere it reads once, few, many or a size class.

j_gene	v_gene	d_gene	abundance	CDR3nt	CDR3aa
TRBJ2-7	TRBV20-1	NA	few	TGCAGTGCTAGCGCGCTAGCTTCCTACGAGCAGTACTTC	CSASALASYEQYF
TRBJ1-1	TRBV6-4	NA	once	TGTGCCAGCAGCGCACAGGGAGGTGCCACTGAAGCTTTCTTT	CASSAQGGATEAFF
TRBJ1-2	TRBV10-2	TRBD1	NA	TGCGCCAGCAGTGAGTTTCAGACAGGGAGTGTTGGCTACACCTTC	CASSEFQTGSVGYTF
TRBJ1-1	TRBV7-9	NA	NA	TGTGCCAGCAGCTTAGTTGGGCACCAGGACACTGAAGCTTTCTTT	CASSLVGHQDTEAFF
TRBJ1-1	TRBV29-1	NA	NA	TGCAGCGTCGACGACGTTGCGCTGGGCACTGAAGCTTTCTTT	CSVDDVALGTEAFF
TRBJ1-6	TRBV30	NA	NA	TGTGCCTGGACCCCCCCAAGGACCTATAATTCACCCCTCCACTTT	CAWTPPRTYNSPLHF
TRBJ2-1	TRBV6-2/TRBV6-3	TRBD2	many	TGTGCCAGCAACGAACTAGCGGAGTACAATGAGCAGTTCTTC	CASNELAEYNEQFF
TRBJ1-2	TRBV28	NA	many	TGTGCCAGCAGTTTTACAGGTTCTAACTATGGCTACACCTTC	CASSFTGSNYGYTF
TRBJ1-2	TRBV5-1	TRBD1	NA	TGCGCCAGCAGCTTGGAAGAGGGGGCTCCTTACAATGGCTACACCTTC	CASSLEEGAPYNGYTF
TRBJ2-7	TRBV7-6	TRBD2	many	TGTGCCAGCAGCACCGGGACTAGCGGATCCTACGAGCAGTACTTC	CASSTGTSGSYEQYF
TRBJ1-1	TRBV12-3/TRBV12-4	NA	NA	TGTGCCAGCAGTTTGTTTTCGGGAGCTTTCTTT	CASSLFSGAFF
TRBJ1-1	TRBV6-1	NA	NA	TGTGCCAGCAGTGAAGCGCAAGGGGTTCGAGCTTTCTTT	CASSEAQGVRAFF
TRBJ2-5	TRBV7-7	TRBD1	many	TGTGCCAGCAGCTCAATTGGTGACAGGGGAGGAGGGGAGACCCAGTACTTC	CASSSIGDRGGGETQYF
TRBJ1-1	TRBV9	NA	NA	TGTGCCAGCAGCGTCCTCCCCGAAAGGGGAGGTTCTGAAGCTTTCTTT	CASSVLPERGGSEAFF
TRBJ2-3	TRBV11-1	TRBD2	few	TGTGCCAGCAGCCGGGTCGGGTGGACTAGCCCAGATACGCAGTATTTT	CASSRVGWTSPDTQYF
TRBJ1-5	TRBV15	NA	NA	TGTGCCACCAGCAGAGATAAAGGGGCCAACAATCAGCCCCAGCATTTT	CATSRDKGANNQPQHF
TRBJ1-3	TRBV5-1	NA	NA	TGCGCCAGCAGCCCGGACTTGTCTGGAAACACCATATATTTT	CASSPDLSGNTIYF
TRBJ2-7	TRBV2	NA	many	TGTGCCAGCAGAGGACAAGCCTACGAGCAGTACTTC	CASRGQAYEQYF
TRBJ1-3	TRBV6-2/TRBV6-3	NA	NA	TGTGCCAGCAGTTCGTGGACGGGGTCTGGAAACACCATATATTTT	CASSSWTGSGNTIYF
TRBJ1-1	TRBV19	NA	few	TGTGCCAGCTCCGCATACCGTGGTAACACTGAAGCTTTCTTT	CASSAYRGNTEAFF
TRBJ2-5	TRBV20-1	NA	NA	TGCAGTTTACTAGGCCAAGAGACCCAGTACTTC	CSLLGQETQYF
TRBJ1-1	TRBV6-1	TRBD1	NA	TGTGCCAGCAATAGGCCATCGGACAGGCTAGAAGCTTTCTTT	CASNRPSDRLEAFF
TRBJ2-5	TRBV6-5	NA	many	TGTGCCAGCAGTTTAAGCTGGCGGGGGACCCAGTACTTC	CASSLSWRGTQYF
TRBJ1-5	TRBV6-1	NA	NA	TGTGCCAGCAGCGCTCCTAATACGGGAAGGGGAGGTAAGCCCCAGCATTTT	CASSAPNTGRGGKPQHF
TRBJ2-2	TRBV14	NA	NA	TGTGCCAGCAGCCATAATTGGGGAGCTCGGTTTTTT	CASSHNWGARFF
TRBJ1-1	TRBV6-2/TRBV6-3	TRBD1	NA	TGTGCCAGCAGTTCAACAGGGGCTGGCGCTGAAGCTCTCTTT	CASSSTGAGAEALF
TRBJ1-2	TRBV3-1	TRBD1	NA	TGTGCCAGCAGCCGTCACAGGGGAGACTATGGCTACACCTTC	CASSRHRGDYGYTF
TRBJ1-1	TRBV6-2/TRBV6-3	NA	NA	TGTGCCAGCAGCCCAGGGGCCGGGAGTGGGGCTTTCTTT	CASSPGAGSGAFF
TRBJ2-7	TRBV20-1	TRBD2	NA	TGCAGTGCTAGTTTGCAGCGGGAGTACGAGCAGTACTTC	CSASLQREYEQYF
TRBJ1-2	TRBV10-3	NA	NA	TGTGCCATCAGTGAACAGCTATCCTTAAACTATGGCTACACCTTC	CAISEQLSLNYGYTF
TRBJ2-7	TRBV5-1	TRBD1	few	TGCGCCAGCAGCTTGAAGTTGGCAGGGGGCGAGCAGTACTTC	CASSLKLAGGEQYF
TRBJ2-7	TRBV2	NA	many	TGTGCCAGCAGTGAGTGGCCAAACTACGAGCAGTACTTC	CASSEWPNYEQYF
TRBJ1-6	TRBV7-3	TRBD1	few	TGTGCCAGCAGCTCAGGGGGCATAGGGTCACCCCTCCACTTT	CASSSGGIGSPLHF
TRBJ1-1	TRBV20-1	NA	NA	TGCAGTGCGGAATTCCCGGGACAGAACACTGAAGCTTTCTTT	CSAEFPGQNTEAFF
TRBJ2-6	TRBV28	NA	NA	TGTGCCAGCAGTTTATGGGACACCTCATCTGGGGCCAACGTCCTGACTTTC	CASSLWDTSSGANVLTF
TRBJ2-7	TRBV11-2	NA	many	TGTGCCAGCAGCCCCCGCGGCGTAGACGAAGACGAGCAGTACTTC	CASSPRGVDEDEQYF
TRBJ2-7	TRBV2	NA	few	TGTGCCTCCCAGCCCCAGGTTACCTACGAGCAGTACTTC	CASQPQVTYEQYF
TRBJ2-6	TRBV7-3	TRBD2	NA	TGTGCCAGCAGCTTATCTAGCGGGAGGGCCTCTGGGGCCAACGTCCTGACTTTC	CASSLSSGRASGANVLTF
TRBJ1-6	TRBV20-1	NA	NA	TGCAGTGCTAAGGTGACCCCGGGGGGTAATTCACCCCTCCACTTT	CSAKVTPGGNSPLHF
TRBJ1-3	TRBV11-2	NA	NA	TGTGCCAGCAGCACACACCGACAGGCGGGAAACACCATATATTTT	CASSTHRQAGNTIYF
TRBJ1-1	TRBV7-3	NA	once	TGTGCCAGCAGCTTGGTAGTTGGGTCCTGGGCTTTCTTT	CASSLVVGSWAFF
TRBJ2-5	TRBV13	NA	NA	TGTGCCAGCAGCTTACGACTTTTGGAGACCCAGTACTTC	CASSLRLLETQYF
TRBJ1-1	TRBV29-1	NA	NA	TGCAGCTCCTGGGGTACAGTGAACACTGAAGCTTTCTTT	CSSWGTVNTEAFF
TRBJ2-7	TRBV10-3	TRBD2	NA	TGTGCCATCAGTGAAGGGAGACTAGCGGGAAGCTCCTACGAGCAGTACTTC	CAISEGRLAGSSYEQYF
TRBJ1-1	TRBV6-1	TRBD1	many	TGTGCCAGCAGTGCCACGGGGGGGACAGGGGGCACTGAAGCTTTCTTT	CASSATGGTGGTEAFF